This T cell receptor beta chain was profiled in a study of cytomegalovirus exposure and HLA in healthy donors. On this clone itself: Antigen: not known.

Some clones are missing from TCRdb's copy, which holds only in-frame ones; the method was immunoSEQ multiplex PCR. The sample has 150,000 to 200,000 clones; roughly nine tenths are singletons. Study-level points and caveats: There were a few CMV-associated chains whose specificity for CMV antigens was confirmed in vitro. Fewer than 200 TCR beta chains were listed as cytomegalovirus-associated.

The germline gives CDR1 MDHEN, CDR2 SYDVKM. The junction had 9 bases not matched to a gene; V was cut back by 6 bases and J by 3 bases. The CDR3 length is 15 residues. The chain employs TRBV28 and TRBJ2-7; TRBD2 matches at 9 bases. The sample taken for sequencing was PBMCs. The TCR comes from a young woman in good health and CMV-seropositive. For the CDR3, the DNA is TGTGCCAGCAGCCAAGAGGGTAGCGGGGGCTACGAGCAGTACTTC. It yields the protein CASSQEGSGGYEQYF.